This T cell receptor (beta chain) was identified in a study of blood T cell repertoires in COVID-19. Turning to the study itself: Sites across the United States, Italy and Spain contributed samples from acute and convalescent COVID-19. The cDNA or gDNA used as material had been derived from T cells, B-cell-depleted T cells, or PBMCs.

The CDR3 is 13 amino acids. The germline CDR1 and CDR2 sequences are SNHLY and FYNNEI. V was pared by 8 bases and J by 6 bases, with 16 bases between. Original processing methods: The authors estimated nucleated cell counts from reference gene primer amplification. Some clones are missing from TCRdb's copy, which holds only in-frame ones; the method was immunoSEQ multiplex PCR. Clone size and the V and J calls come from that table; the DNA yielded D and trimming. The sample yields about 84,000 clones, over 65% seen once. V is TRBV2 and J is TRBJ1-1; D may be TRBD1 (5 bases). The TCR comes from a man aged 45-65 years with active or convalescent COVID-19. The sample taken for sequencing was peripheral blood. The CDR3 here is CASPGQGYAEAFF. DNA for the CDR3: TGTGCCAGCCCTGGCCAGGGTTATGCTGAAGCTTTCTTT. The variable domain in full, with the rest retrieved from reference TRBV2 and TRBJ1-1, is EPEVTQTPSHQVTQMGQEVILRCVPISNHLYFYWYRQILGQKVEFLVSFYNNEISEKSEIFDDQFSVERPDGSNFTLKIRSTKLEDSAMYFCASPGQGYAEAFFGQGTRLTVV.